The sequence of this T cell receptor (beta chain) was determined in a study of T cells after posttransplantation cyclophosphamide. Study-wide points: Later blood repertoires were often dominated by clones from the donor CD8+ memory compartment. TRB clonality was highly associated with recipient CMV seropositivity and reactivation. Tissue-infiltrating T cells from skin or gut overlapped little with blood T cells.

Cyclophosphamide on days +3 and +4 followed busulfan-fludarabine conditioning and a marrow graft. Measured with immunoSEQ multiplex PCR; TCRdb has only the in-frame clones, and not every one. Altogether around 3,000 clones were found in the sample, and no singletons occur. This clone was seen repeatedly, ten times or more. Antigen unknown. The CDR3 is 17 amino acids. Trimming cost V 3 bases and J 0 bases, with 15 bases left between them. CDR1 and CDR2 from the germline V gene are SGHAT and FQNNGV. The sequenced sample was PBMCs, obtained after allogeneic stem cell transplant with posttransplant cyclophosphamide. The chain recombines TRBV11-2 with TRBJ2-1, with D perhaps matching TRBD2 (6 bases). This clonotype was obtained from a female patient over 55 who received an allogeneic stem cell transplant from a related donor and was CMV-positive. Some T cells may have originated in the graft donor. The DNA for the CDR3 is TGTGCCAGCAGCTTTCGCTGGGGGGAGAGCTCCTACAATGAGCAGTTCTTC. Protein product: CASSFRWGESSYNEQFF.